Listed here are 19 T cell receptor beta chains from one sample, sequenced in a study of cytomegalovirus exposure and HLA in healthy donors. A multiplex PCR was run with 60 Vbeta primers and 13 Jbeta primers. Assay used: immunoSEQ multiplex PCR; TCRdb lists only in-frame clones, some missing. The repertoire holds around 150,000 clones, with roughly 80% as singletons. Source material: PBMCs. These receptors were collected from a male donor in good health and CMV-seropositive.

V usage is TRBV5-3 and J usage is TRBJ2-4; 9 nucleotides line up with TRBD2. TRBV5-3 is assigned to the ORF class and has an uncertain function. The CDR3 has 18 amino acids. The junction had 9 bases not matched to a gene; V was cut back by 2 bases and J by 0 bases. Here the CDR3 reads CARSLTRGLARAKNIQYF. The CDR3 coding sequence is TGTGCCAGAAGCTTAACTCGCGGACTAGCGCGAGCCAAAAACATTCAGTACTTC.

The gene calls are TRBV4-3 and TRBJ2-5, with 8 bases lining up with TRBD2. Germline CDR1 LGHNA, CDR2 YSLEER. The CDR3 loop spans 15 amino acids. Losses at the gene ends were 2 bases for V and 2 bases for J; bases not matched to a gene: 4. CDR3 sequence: CASSQRGLAQETQYF. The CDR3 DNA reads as TGCGCCAGCAGCCAACGCGGACTAGCACAAGAGACCCAGTACTTC.

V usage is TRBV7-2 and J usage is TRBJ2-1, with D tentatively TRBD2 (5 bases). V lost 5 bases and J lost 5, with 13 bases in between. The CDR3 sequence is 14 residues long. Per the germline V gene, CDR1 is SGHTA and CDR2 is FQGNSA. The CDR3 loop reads CASSPGRVNNEQFF. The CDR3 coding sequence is TGTGCCAGCAGCCCCGGGCGGGTCAACAATGAGCAGTTCTTC.

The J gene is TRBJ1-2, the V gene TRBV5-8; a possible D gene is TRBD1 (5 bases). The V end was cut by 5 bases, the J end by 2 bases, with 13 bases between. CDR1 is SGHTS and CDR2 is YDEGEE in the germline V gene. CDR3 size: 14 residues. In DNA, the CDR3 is TGTGCCAGCAGTCACAACCAGGGAAACTATGGCTACACCTTC. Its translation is CASSHNQGNYGYTF.

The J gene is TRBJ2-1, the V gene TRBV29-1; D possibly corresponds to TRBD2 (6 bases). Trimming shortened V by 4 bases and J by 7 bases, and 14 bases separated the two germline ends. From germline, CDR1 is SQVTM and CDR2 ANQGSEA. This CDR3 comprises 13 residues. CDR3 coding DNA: TGCAGCGTTGGGGTCGGGAGTGGTAATGAGCAGTTCTTC. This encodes CSVGVGSGNEQFF.

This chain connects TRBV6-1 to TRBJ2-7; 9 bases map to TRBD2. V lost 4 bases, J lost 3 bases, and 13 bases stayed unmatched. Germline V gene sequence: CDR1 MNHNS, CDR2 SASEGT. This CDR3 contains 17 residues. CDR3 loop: CASSGGRLAGESYEQYF. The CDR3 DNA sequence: TGTGCCAGCAGTGGCGGGCGGTTAGCGGGAGAAAGCTACGAGCAGTACTTC.

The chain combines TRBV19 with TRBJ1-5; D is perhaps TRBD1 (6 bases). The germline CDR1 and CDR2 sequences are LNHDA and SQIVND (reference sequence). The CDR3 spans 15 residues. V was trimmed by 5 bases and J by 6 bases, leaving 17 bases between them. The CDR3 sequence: CASSDQNRGAQPQHF. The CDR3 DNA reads TGTGCCAGTAGTGATCAAAACCGGGGGGCTCAGCCCCAGCATTTT.

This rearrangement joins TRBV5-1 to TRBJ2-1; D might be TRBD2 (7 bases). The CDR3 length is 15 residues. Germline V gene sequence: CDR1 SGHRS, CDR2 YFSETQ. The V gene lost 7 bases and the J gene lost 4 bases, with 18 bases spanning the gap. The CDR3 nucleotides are TGCGCCAGCGCCGATATAGGGGGGGGGTACAATGAGCAGTTCTTC. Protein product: CASADIGGGYNEQFF.

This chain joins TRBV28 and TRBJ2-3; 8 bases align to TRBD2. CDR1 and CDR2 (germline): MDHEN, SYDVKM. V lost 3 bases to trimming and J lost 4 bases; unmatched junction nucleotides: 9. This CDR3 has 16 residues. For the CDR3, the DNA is TGTGCCAGCAGTTTTGGGGGGACTAGTAGCGCAGATACGCAGTATTTT. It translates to CASSFGGTSSADTQYF.

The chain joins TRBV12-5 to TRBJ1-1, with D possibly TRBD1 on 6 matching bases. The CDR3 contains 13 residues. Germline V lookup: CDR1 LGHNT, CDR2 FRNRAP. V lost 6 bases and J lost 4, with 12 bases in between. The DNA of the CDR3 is TGTGCTAGTGGCCCCGGACAGCCCACTGAAGCTTTCTTT. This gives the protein CASGPGQPTEAFF.

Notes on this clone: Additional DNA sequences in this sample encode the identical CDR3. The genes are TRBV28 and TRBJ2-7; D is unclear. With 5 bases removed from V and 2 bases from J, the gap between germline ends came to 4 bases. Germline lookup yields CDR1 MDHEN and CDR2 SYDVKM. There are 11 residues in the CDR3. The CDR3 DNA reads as TGTGCCAGCAGTCCCGCCTACGAGCAGTACTTC. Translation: CASSPAYEQYF.

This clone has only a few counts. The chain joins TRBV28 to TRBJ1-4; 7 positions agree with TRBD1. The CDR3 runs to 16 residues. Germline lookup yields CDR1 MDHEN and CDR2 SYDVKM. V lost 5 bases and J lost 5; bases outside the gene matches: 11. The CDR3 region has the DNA TGTGCCAGCAGTCAATTTTCGACAGGGAAAAATGAAAAACTGTTTTTT. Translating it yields CASSQFSTGKNEKLFF.

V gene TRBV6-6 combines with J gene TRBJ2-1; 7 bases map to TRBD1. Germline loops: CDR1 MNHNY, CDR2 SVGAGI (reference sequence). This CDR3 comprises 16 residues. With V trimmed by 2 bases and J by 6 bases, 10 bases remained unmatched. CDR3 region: CASSYEGGFGANEQFF. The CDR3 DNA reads TGTGCCAGCAGTTACGAAGGGGGCTTCGGAGCCAATGAGCAGTTCTTC.

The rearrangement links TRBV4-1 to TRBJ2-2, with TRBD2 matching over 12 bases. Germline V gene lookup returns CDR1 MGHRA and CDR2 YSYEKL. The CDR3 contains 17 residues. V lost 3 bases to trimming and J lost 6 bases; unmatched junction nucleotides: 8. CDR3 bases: TGCGCCAGCAGCCATCCCGGGCTAGCGGGGGGGGCCGGGGAGCTGTTTTTT. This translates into CASSHPGLAGGAGELFF.

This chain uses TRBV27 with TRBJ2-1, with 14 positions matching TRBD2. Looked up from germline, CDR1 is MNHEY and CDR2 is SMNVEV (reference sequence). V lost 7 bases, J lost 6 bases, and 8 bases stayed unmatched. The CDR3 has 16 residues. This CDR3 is CASTPLTSGRANEQFF. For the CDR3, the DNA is TGTGCCAGCACCCCTTTGACTAGCGGGAGGGCCAATGAGCAGTTCTTC.

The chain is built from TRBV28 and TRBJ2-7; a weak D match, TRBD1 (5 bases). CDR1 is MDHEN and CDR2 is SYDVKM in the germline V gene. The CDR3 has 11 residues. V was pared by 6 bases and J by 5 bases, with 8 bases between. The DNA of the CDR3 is TGTGCCAGCAGCCACAGGCACGAGCAGTACTTC. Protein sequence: CASSHRHEQYF.

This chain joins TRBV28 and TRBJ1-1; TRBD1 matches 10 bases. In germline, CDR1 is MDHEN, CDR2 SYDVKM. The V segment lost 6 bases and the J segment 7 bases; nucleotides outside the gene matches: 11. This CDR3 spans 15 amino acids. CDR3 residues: CASRTPGQGLIEAFF. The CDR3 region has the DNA TGTGCCAGCAGAACTCCGGGACAGGGGCTAATTGAAGCTTTCTTT.

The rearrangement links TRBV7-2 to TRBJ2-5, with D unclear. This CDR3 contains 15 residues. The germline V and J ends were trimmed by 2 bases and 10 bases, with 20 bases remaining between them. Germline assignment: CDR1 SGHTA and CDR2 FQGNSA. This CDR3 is CASSLNGRPADDQYF. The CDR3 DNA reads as TGTGCCAGCAGCTTAAATGGCAGACCTGCGGATGACCAGTACTTC.

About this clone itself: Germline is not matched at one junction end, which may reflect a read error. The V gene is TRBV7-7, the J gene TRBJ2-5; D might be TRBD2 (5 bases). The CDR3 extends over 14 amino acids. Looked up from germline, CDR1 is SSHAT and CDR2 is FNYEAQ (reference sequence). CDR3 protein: CASSLGVGEETQYF. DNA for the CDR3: TGTGCTAGCAGCTTAGGAGTGGGAGAAGAGACCCAGTACTTC.